Below, 20 T cell receptor delta chains from the same sample are listed, as sequenced in a study of fetal and pediatric gammadelta thymocytes. The thymus tissue was fetal, from elective terminations at roughly 14 to 22 weeks estimated gestational age. TCRdb re-called the reads through CATT. Of around 1,400 delta-chain clones detected, roughly 9.5% appear once; the ten largest clones hold 10% to 15%. Material for sequencing was non-Vgamma9Vdelta2 gamma-delta T cells from the thymus. Subset described: CD3+gammadeltaTCR+ thymocytes not co-expressing Vgamma9 and Vdelta2. Receptors were obtained from a human fetus.

By proportion, this clone is medium-sized. A much larger clone sits a single nucleotide away, making a read error possible. The chain is built from TRDV3 and TRDJ1; TRDD3 aligns across 8 bases. The V gene end was trimmed by 1 base and the J gene end by 0 bases; junction bases not matched to a gene: 1. Germline lookup yields CDR1 TVYSNPD and CDR2 GDNSRS (reference sequence). The CDR3 covers 13 residues. For the CDR3, the DNA is TGTGCCTTTAATGGGGGATACACCGATAAACTCATCTTT. Its protein product is CAFNGGYTDKLIF.

This clone rates as large. This CDR3 is also generated by other DNA sequences in the sample. This chain uses TRDV1 with TRDJ1; 7 bases line up with TRDD3. CDR3 size: 15 residues. CDR1 is TSWWSYY and CDR2 is QGS in the germline V gene. V lost 0 bases and J lost 0; bases outside the gene matches: 1. The CDR3 sequence: CALGELGGYTDKLIF. CDR3 DNA sequence: TGTGCTCTTGGGGAACTAGGGGGATACACCGATAAACTCATCTTT.

Notes on this clone: A much larger clone sits a single nucleotide away, making a read error possible. Different DNA sequences within this sample yield the same CDR3. The chain recombines TRAV29/DV5 with TRDJ1; the D is unclear. The CDR3 totals 12 residues. CDR1 is NSMFDY, CDR2 ISSIKDK, per germline. Here the CDR3 reads CAASGDTDKLIF. The CDR3 coding sequence is TGTGCAGCTAGCGGGGACACCGATAAACTCATCTTT.

By proportion, this clone is medium-sized. The V call is TRAV29/DV5, the J call TRDJ3; TRDD3 aligns across 8 bases. The germline CDR1 and CDR2 sequences are NSMFDY and ISSIKDK. The CDR3 loop spans 17 amino acids. V shed 0 bases and J 0 bases; nucleotides not matched to a gene: 2. The CDR3 nucleotides read TGTGCAGCAAGCGGGACTGGGGGCTCCTGGGACACCCGACAGATGTTTTTC. Translation: CAASGTGGSWDTRQMFF. The full variable domain, rest sourced from reference TRAV29/DV5 and TRDJ3, is DQQVKQNSPSLSVQEGRISILNCDYTNSMFDYFLWYKKYPAEGPTFLISISSIKDKNEDGRFTVFLNKSAKHLSLHIVPSQPGDSAVYFCAASGTGGSWDTRQMFFGTGIKLFVEP.

By share, this clone counts as large. The V call is TRDV1, the J call TRDJ2; 12 nucleotides match TRDD3. The CDR3 length is 18 residues. Trimming removed 0 bases from V and 4 bases from J; junction bases left unmatched: 6. Germline V gene data show CDR1 as TSWWSYY and CDR2 as QGS. The CDR3 DNA reads TGTGCTCTTGGGGAACTAGTCCTACTGGGGGATACGACAGCACAACTCTTCTTT. Its translation is CALGELVLLGDTTAQLFF.

This clone is deemed medium-sized. J is TRDJ3 and V is TRDV2; 7 bases line up with TRDD3. CDR1 and CDR2 from the germline V gene are GEAIGNYY and EKD. V lost 1 base and J lost 0; bases outside the gene matches: 8. This CDR3 spans 19 amino acids. CDR3 protein: CACDTGIRGSSWDTRQMFF. DNA for the CDR3: TGTGCCTGTGACACGGGGATAAGGGGATCCTCCTGGGACACCCGACAGATGTTTTTC.

This clone was detected a few times. A much larger clone sits a single nucleotide away, making a read error possible. The genes are TRDV2 and TRDJ1; 7 bases match TRDD3. CDR1 is GEAIGNYY and CDR2 is EKD in the germline V gene. The CDR3 covers 13 residues. Trimming took 7 bases from V and 0 from J; bases not matched to a gene: 4. In DNA form, the CDR3 reads TGTGCCTGGGACGGGGGATACACCGATAAACTCATCTTT. Translated: CAWDGGYTDKLIF.

This clone is labeled medium-sized (0.01 to 0.1%). The chain recombines TRDV3 with TRDJ1; 11 positions match TRDD3. The CDR3 contains 12 residues. V shed 4 bases, J shed 4 bases, and the junction held 2 bases outside the gene matches. The germline V gene encodes CDR1 TVYSNPD and CDR2 GDNSRS (reference sequence). The chain's CDR3 is CACTGGYDKLIF. CDR3 bases: TGTGCCTGTACTGGGGGATACGATAAACTCATCTTT.

A few counts support this clone. With a far larger clone one base away, a read error is the likely cause. Other DNA sequences in the sample encode the same CDR3. The J gene is TRDJ1, the V gene TRDV1; 10 bases fit TRDD3. V trimming: 2 bases; J trimming: 2 bases; junction bases outside the gene matches: 2. CDR1 is TSWWSYY, CDR2 QGS, per germline. CDR3 length equals 15 residues. For the CDR3, the DNA is TGTGCTCTTGGGGAAGTACTGGGGGATACCGATAAACTCATCTTT. Protein sequence: CALGEVLGDTDKLIF.

In regard to this clone: A far larger clone is only one base removed, so a read error is likely. This specimen includes other DNA sequences encoding the same CDR3. The gene calls are TRDV2 and TRDJ1; 9 positions match TRDD3. The CDR3 is 14 residues long. The germline CDR1 and CDR2 sequences are GEAIGNYY and EKD. In nucleotides, the CDR3 is TGTGCCTGTGACACCGGGGGATACACCGATAAACTCATCTTC. Translated: CACDTGGYTDKLIF.

The V gene went uncalled, while the J gene is TRDJ1; the DNA was not used to check the table's D call, TRDD3. The CDR3 has 15 residues. Here the CDR3 DNA reads TGTGCCTGTGACAGCATGGGGGCCAACACCGATAAACTCATCTTT. Its translation: CACDSMGANTDKLIF.

Of note for this clone: This clone may be a read error of a much larger clone one base away. The rearrangement joins TRDV1 to TRDJ3, with TRDD3 identical over 11 bases. The CDR3 has 19 amino acids. Germline CDR1 and CDR2: TSWWSYY and QGS. The CDR3 loop is CAPGELGDKSSWDTRQMFF. The CDR3, as DNA: TGTGCTCCTGGGGAACTGGGGGATAAGAGCTCCTGGGACACCCGACAGATGTTTTTC.

This clone showed up just a few times. This clone may be a read error of a much larger clone one base away. The chain is built from TRDV3 and TRDJ3; 10 positions match TRDD3. There are 16 residues in the CDR3. CDR1 and CDR2 from the germline V gene are TVYSNPD and GDNSRS (reference sequence). The CDR3 DNA reads TGTGCCTCCCGTACTGGGGGATCCTGGGAAACCCGACAGATGTTTTTC. It encodes CASRTGGSWETRQMFF.

Regarding this clone: A much larger clone differs from this one at a single base, so this may be a read error. The V gene is TRDV2, the J gene TRDJ2, with TRDD3 matching over 7 bases. TCRdb supplies no J gene; here it was assigned by aligning the nucleotide sequence to germline. The CDR3 covers 15 residues. CDR1 is GEAIGNYY and CDR2 is EKD in the germline V gene. The CDR3 loop reads CACDTAKGDTAQLFF. The CDR3 nucleotides read TGTGCATGTGACACCGCCAAGGGGGATACAGCACAACTCTTCTTT.

This clone was observed a handful of times. This chain uses TRDV1 with TRDJ2; 12 bases are shared with TRDD3. V dropped 7 bases and J dropped 3; count of bases not matched to a gene: 3. The length of the CDR3 is 15 residues. CDR1 is TSWWSYY and CDR2 is QGS in the germline V gene. The CDR3 loop is CALVLGDTVTAQLFF. The CDR3, as DNA: TGTGCTCTTGTACTGGGGGATACTGTGACAGCACAACTCTTCTTT.

This chain links TRDV1 with TRDJ1; 8 positions agree with TRDD3. V lost 6 bases, J lost 0 bases, and 0 bases stayed unmatched. CDR1 TSWWSYY and CDR2 QGS come from the germline V gene. The CDR3 spans 13 residues. The CDR3 DNA sequence: TGTGCTCTTGGTGGGGGATACACCGATAAACTCATCTTT. Translating it yields CALGGGYTDKLIF.

This clone was observed a handful of times. Possible read error: a much larger clone is one base away. V and J are TRDV3 and TRDJ3; 10 bases map to TRDD3. Germline V gives CDR1 TVYSNPD, CDR2 GDNSRS (reference sequence). The CDR3 loop spans 16 amino acids. The CDR3 reads CASRTGGSWDPRQMFF. CDR3 DNA: TGTGCCTCCCGTACTGGGGGATCCTGGGACCCCCGACAGATGTTTTTC.

This clone appeared a single time. The V call is TRAV29/DV5, the J call TRDJ1; 9 bases line up with TRDD3. No J gene was available from TCRdb, and it was assigned here by a germline match of the DNA. Germline V gene sequence: CDR1 NSMFDY, CDR2 ISSIKDK. The J segment lost 1 base and the V segment lost 0 bases, leaving 7 bases of the junction unmatched. The CDR3 contains 16 residues. CDR3 sequence reads: CAASAILGDPTDKLIF. In DNA, the CDR3 is TGTGCAGCAAGCGCGATACTGGGGGACCCCACCGATAAACTCATCTTT.

This clone was observed a few times. A clone one base away is much larger, so this may be a read error. The chain couples TRDV2 to TRDJ1; 9 bases line up with TRDD3. Looked up from germline, CDR1 is GEAIGNYY and CDR2 is EKD. The CDR3 sequence is 15 residues long. J was trimmed by 1 base and V by 0 bases; bases with no gene match: 2. The CDR3 DNA reads TGTGCCTGTGACACCGGGGGATACTGCACCGATAAACTCATCTTT. Translating gives CACDTGGYCTDKLIF.

Judged by abundance, this clone is large. Other DNA variants within this sample encode the same CDR3. The chain has TRDV1 and TRDJ3, with 8 bases fitting TRDD3. This CDR3 region has 17 residues. V trimming: 0 bases; J trimming: 2 bases; junction bases outside the gene matches: 0. CDR1 and CDR2 (germline): TSWWSYY, QGS. The CDR3 sequence: CALGELGDTWDTRQMFF. In DNA form, the CDR3 reads TGTGCTCTTGGGGAACTGGGGGATACCTGGGACACCCGACAGATGTTTTTC.